The clone carrying this T cell receptor (beta chain) showed up just a few times. Its specificity is not known. The sample is drawn from a study of blood T cells in healthy people across ages. Together with a sample-barcoded 5' primer, a J-beta primer mix was included in a second PCR lasting roughly 7 to 11 cycles. A template-switch adaptor with 12 random nucleotides tagged each cDNA molecule. MiXCR was run by TCRdb on the 5' RACE reads, yielding one entry per CDR3 protein. The table records about 1.7 million distinct CDR3 sequences, roughly 28% of them present only once. Study-level points and caveats: Whereas aged donors had fewer naive CD4+ cells, long-lived donors had more of them and higher diversity.

This clonotype originated in a woman in her 30s in good health. Sequenced sample: blood.

CDR3 region: CASMRGAEHYGYTF. CDR3 DNA sequence: TGTGCCAGCATGCGGGGGGCTGAGCACTATGGCTACACCTTC. The rearrangement joins TRBV6-6 to TRBJ1-2, with a weak D call TRBD1 (6 bases). Germline CDR1 MNHNY, CDR2 SVGAGI (reference sequence). The CDR3 has 14 amino acids. Trimming shortened V by 7 bases and J by 3 bases, and 15 bases separated the two germline ends.